This T cell receptor (beta chain) stems from a study of follicular helper T cells after annual influenza vaccination. Time point in this sample: 2015-2016 season, pre-vaccination. The CDR3 has 15 residues. V lost 5 bases to trimming and J lost 4 bases, with 17 bases between them. Looked up from germline, CDR1 is KGHSH and CDR2 is LQKENI. Using immunoSEQ multiplex PCR, the repertoire was profiled, and TCRdb retains in-frame clones only, with some absent. The sample contains about 10,000 clones, more than 65% of which appear only once. The receptor was isolated from an adult who received the influenza vaccine. The sequenced sample was CXCR5+ CD38- circulating T follicular helper cells from blood, obtained on the day of influenza vaccination. The subset denotes: circulating Tfh, non-naive CD4+CXCR5+PD-1+ (ICOS+CD38+ or ICOS-CD38-). The chain combines TRBV18 with TRBJ1-2; weak D call: TRBD1 (6 bases). CDR3 in amino acids: CASSKQDSSIYGYTF. In DNA, the CDR3 is TGTGCCAGCTCAAAACAGGACAGCTCGATCTATGGCTACACCTTC.